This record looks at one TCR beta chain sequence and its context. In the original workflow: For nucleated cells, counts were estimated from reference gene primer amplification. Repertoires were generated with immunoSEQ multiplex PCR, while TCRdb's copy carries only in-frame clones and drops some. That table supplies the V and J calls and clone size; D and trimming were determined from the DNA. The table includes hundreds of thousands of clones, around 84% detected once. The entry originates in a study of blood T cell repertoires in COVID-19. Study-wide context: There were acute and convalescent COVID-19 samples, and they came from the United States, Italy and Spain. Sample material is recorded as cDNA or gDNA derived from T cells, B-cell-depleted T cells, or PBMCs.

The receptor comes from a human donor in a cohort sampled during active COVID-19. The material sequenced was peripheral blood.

The CDR3, as DNA: TGTGCCAGTAGTATTCGCCGTGGGCAGGGCGGCGAGCAGTACTTC. This sequence encodes CASSIRRGQGGEQYF. V gene TRBV19 combines with J gene TRBJ2-7, with a tentative D call TRBD1 (5 bases). CDR3 length: 15 residues. Germline CDR1 reads LNHDA; CDR2 reads SQIVND (reference sequence). Trimming took 3 bases from V and 6 from J, leaving 18 bases between them.